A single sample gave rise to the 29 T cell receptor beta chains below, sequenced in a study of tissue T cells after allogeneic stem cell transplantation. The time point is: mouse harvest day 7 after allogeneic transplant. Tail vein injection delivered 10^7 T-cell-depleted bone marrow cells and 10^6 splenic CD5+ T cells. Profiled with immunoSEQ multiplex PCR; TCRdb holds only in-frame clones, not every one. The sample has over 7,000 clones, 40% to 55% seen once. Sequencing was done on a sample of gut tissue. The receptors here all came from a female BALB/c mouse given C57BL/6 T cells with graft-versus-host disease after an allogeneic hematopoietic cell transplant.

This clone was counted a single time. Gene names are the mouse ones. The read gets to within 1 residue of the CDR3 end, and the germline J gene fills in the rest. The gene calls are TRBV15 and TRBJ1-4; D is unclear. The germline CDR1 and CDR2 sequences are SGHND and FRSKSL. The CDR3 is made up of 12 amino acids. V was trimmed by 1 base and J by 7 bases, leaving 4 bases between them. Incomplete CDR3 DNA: TGTGCCAGCAGTTTAGGGAGCGAAAGATTATTT. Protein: CASSLGSERLF. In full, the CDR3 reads CASSLGSERLFF.

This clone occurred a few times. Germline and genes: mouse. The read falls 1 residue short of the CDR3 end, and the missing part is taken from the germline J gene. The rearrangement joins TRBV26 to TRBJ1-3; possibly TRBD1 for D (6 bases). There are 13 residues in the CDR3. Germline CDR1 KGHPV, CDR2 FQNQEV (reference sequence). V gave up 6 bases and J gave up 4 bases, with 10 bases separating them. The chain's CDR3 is CASSSTGGNTLYF. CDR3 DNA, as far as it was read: TGTGCCAGCAGCTCTACAGGGGGAAATACGCTCTAT.

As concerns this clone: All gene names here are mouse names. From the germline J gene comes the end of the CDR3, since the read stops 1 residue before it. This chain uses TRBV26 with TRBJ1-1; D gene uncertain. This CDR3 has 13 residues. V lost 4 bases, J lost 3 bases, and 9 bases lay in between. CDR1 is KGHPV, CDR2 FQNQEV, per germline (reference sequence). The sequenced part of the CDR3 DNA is TGTGCCAGCAGTCCCAGACAATACACAGAAGTCTTC. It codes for CASSPRQYTEVF. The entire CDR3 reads CASSPRQYTEVFF.

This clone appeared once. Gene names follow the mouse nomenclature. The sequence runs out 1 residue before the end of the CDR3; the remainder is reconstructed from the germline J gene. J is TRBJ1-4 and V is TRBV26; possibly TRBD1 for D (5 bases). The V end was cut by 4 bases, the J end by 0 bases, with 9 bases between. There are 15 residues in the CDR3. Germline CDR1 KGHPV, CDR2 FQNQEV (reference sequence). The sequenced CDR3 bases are TGTGCCAGCAGTCGGCAGACAGTTTCCAACGAAAGATTATTT. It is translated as CASSRQTVSNERLF. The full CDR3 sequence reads CASSRQTVSNERLFF.

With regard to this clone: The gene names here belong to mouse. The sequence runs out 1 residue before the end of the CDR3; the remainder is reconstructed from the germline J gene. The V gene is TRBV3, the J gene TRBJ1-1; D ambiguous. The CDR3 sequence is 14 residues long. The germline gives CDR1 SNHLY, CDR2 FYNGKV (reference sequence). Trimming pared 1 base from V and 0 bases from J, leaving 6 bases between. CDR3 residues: CASSLGNSNTEVFF. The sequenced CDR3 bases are TGTGCCAGCAGCTTAGGAAATTCAAACACAGAAGTCTTC.

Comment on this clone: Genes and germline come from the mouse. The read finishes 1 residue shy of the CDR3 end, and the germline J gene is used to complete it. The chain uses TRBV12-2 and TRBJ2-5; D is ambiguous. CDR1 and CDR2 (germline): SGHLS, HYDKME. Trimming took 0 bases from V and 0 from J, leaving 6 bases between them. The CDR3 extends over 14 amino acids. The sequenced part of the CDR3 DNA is TGTGCCAGCTCTCTCGCGCTGAACCAAGACACCCAGTAC. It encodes CASSLALNQDTQY. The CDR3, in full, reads CASSLALNQDTQYF.

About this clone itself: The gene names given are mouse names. CDR3 sequence reads: CASSLGRGRAEQFF. CDR3 DNA (partial): TGTGCCAGCAGTCTAGGCAGGGGAAGGGCTGAGCAGTTC. The rearrangement uses TRBV26 and TRBJ2-1; D may be TRBD1 (6 bases). The CDR3 is cut off 1 residue early in the read; its end comes from the germline J gene. There are 14 residues in the CDR3. V dropped 3 bases and J dropped 7 bases, with 13 bases sitting between them. The germline CDR1 and CDR2 sequences are KGHPV and FQNQEV (reference sequence).

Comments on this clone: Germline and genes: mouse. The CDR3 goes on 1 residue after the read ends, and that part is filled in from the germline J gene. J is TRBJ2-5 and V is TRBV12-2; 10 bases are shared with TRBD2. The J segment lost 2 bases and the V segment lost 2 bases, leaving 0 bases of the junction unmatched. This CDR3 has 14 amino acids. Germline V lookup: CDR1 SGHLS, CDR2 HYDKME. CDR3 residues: CASSRTGGQDTQYF. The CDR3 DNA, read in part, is TGTGCCAGCTCTCGGACTGGGGGCCAAGACACCCAGTAC.

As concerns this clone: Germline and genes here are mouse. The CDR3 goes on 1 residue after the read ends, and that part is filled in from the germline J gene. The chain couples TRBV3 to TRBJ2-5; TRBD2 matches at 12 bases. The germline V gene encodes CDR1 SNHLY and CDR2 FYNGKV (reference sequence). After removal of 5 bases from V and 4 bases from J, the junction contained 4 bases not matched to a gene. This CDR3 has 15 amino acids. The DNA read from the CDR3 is TGTGCCAGCAGCCCGGGACTGGGGGGAAAAGACACCCAGTAC. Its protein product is CASSPGLGGKDTQY. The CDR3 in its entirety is CASSPGLGGKDTQYF.

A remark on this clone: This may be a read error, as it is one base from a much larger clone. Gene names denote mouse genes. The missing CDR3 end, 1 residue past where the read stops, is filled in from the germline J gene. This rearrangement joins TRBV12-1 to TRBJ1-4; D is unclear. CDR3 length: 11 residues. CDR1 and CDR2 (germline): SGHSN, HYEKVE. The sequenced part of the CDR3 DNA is TGTCCCAGGTGGGGAAACGAAAGATTATTT. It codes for CPRWGNERLF. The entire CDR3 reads CPRWGNERLFF.

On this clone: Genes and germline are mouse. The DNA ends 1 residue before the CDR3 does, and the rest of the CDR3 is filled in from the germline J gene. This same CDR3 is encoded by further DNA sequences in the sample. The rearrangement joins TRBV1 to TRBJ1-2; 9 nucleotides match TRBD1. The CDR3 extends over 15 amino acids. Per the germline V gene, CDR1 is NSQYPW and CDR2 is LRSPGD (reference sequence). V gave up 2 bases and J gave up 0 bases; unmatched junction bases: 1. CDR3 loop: CTCSARDRANSDYTF. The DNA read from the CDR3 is TGCACCTGCAGTGCACGGGACAGGGCAAACTCCGACTACACC.

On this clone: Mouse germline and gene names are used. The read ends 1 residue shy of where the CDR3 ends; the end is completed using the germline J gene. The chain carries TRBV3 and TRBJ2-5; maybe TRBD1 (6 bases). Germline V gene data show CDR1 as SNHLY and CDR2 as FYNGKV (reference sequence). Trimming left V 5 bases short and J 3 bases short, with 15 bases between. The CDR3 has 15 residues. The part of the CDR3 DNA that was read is TGTGCCAGCAGCCCCCGGACAGTTAGTCAAGACACCCAGTAC. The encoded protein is CASSPRTVSQDTQY. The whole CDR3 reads CASSPRTVSQDTQYF. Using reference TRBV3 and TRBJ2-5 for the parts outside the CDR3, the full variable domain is GPKVLQIPSHQIIDMGQMVTLNCDPVSNHLYFYWYKQILGQQMEFLVNFYNGKVMEKSKLFKDQFSVERPDGSYFTLKIQPTALEDSAVYFCASSPRTVSQDTQYFGPGTRLLVL.

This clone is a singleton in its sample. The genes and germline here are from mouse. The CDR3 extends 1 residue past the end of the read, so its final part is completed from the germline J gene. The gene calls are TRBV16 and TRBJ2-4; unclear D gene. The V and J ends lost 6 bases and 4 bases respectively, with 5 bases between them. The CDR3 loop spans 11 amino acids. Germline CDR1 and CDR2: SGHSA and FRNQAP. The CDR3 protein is CASRDKNTLYF. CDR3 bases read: TGTGCAAGCAGAGACAAAAACACCTTGTAC.

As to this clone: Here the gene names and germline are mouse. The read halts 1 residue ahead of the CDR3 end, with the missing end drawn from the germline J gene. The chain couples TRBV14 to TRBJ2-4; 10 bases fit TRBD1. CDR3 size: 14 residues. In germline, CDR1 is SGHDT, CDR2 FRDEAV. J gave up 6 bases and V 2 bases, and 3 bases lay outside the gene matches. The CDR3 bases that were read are TGTGCCAGCAGTTTTGGACAGGGGGGGAACACCTTGTAC. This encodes CASSFGQGGNTLY. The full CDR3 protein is CASSFGQGGNTLYF.

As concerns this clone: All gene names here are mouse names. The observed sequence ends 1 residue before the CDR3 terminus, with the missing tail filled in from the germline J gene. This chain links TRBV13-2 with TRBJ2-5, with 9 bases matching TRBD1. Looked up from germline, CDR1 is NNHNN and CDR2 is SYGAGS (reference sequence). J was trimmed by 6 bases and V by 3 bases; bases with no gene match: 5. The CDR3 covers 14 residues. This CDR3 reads CASGAPGQGDTQYF. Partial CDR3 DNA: TGTGCCAGCGGTGCTCCGGGACAGGGCGACACCCAGTAC.

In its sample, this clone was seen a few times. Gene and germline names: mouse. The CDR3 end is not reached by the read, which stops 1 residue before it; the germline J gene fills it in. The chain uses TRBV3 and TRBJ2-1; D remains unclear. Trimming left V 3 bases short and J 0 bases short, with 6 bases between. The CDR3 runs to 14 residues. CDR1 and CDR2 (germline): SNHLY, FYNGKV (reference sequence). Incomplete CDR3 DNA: TGTGCCAGCAGCTTCGGGTATAACTATGCTGAGCAGTTC. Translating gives CASSFGYNYAEQF. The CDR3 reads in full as CASSFGYNYAEQFF. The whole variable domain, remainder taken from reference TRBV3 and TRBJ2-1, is GPKVLQIPSHQIIDMGQMVTLNCDPVSNHLYFYWYKQILGQQMEFLVNFYNGKVMEKSKLFKDQFSVERPDGSYFTLKIQPTALEDSAVYFCASSFGYNYAEQFFGPGTRLTVL.

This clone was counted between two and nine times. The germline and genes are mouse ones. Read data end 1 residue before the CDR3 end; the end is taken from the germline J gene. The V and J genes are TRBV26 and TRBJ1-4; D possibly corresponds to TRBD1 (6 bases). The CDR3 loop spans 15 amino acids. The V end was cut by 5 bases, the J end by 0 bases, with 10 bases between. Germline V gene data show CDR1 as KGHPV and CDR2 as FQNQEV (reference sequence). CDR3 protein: CASSSGTLSNERLFF. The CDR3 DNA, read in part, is TGTGCCAGCAGTTCCGGGACACTTTCCAACGAAAGATTATTT.

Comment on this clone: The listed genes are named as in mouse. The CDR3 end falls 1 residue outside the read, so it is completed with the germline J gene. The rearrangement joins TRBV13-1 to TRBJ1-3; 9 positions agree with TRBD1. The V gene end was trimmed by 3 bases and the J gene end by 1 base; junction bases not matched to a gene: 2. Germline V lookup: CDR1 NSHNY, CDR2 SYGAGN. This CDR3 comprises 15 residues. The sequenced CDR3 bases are TGTGCCAGCAGTGTCGGGACAGGGTCTGGAAATACGCTCTAT. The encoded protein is CASSVGTGSGNTLY. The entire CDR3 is CASSVGTGSGNTLYF.

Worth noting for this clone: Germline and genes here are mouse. The CDR3 loop is CASSPGLNSDYTF. Partial CDR3 DNA: TGTGCCAGCAGTCCGGGACTAAACTCCGACTACACC. The genes are TRBV26 and TRBJ1-2, with D perhaps TRBD1 (5 bases). The CDR3 is cut off 1 residue early in the read; its end comes from the germline J gene. Germline loops: CDR1 KGHPV, CDR2 FQNQEV (reference sequence). V was pared by 4 bases and J by 1 base, with 7 bases between. This CDR3 has 13 amino acids.

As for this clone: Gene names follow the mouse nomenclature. CDR3 bases read: TGTGCCAGCAGTCCCCAGGGCTATGAACAGTAC. It specifies CASSPQGYEQY. The full CDR3 is CASSPQGYEQYF. The rearrangement joins TRBV15 to TRBJ2-7; possibly TRBD1 for D (5 bases). The read is 1 residue too short to cover the CDR3 end, so that end is filled in from the germline J gene. Per germline, CDR1 SGHND and CDR2 FRSKSL. This CDR3 contains 12 residues. V lost 5 bases and J 3 bases, leaving 8 bases between the germline ends.

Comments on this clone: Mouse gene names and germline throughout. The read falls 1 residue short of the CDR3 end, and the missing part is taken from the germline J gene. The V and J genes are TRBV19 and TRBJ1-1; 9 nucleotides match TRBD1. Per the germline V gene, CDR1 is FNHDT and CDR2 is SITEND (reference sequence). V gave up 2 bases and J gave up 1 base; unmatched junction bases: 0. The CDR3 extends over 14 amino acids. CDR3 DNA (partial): TGTGCCAGCAGTATGGACAGGGGAAACACAGAAGTCTTC. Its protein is CASSMDRGNTEVF. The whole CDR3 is CASSMDRGNTEVFF. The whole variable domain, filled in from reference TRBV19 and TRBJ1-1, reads GGIITQTPKFLIGQEGQKLTLKCQQNFNHDTMYWYRQDSGKGLRLIYYSITENDLQKGDLSEGYDASREKKSSFSLTVTSAQKNEMAVFLCASSMDRGNTEVFFGKGTRLTVV.

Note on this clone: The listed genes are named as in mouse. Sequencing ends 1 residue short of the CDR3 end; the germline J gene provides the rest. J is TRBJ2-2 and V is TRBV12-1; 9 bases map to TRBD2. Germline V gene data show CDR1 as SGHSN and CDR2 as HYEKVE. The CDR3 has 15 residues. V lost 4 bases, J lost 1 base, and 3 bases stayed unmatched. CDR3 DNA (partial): TGTGCCAGCTCCCCGACTGGGGGAAACACCGGGCAGCTCTAC. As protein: CASSPTGGNTGQLY. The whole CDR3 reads CASSPTGGNTGQLYF. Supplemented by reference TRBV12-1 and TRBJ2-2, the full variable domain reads DSGVVQSPRHIIKEKGGRSVLTCIPISGHSNVVWYQQTLGKELKFLIQHYEKVERDKGFLPSRFSVQQFDDYHSEMNMSALELEDSAMYFCASSPTGGNTGQLYFGEGSKLTVL.

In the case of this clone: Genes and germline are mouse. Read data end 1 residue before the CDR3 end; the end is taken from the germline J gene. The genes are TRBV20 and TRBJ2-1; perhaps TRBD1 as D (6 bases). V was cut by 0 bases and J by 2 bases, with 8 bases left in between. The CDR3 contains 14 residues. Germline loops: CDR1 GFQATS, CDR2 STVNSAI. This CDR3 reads CGAREQGYYAEQFF. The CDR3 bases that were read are TGTGGTGCTAGGGAACAGGGCTACTATGCTGAGCAGTTC.

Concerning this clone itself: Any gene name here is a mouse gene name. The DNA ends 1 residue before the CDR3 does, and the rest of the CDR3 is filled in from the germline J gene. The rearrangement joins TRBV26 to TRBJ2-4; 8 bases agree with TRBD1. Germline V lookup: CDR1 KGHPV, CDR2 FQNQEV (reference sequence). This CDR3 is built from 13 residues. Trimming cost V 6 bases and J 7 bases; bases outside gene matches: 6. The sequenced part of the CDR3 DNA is TGTGCCAGCAGCCTTACAGGGGGAGACACCTTGTAC. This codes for CASSLTGGDTLY. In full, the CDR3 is CASSLTGGDTLYF.

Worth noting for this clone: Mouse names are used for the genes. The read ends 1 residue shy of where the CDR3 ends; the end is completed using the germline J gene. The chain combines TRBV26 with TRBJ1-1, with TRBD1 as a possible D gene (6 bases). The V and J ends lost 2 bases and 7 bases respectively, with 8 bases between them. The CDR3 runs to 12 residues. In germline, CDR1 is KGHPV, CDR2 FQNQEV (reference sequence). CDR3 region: CASSLRRGEVFF. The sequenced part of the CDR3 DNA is TGTGCCAGCAGTCTGCGCAGGGGAGAAGTCTTC.

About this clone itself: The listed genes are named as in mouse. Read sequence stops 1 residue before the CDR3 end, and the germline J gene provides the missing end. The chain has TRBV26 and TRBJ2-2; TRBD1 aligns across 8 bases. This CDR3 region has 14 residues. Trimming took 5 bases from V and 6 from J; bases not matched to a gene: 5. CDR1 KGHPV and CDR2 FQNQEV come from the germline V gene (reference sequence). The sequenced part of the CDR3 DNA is TGTGCCAGCAGTGGGACAGGCCAGGCCGGGCAGCTCTAC. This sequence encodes CASSGTGQAGQLY. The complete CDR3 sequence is CASSGTGQAGQLYF.

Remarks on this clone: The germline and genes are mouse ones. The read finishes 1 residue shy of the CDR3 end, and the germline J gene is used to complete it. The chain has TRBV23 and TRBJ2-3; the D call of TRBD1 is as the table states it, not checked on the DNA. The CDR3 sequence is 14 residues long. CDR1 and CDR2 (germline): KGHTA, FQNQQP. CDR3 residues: CSSSQGDNIETLYF. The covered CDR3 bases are TGCTCCAGCAGTCAAGGGGACAACATAGAAACGCTGTAT.

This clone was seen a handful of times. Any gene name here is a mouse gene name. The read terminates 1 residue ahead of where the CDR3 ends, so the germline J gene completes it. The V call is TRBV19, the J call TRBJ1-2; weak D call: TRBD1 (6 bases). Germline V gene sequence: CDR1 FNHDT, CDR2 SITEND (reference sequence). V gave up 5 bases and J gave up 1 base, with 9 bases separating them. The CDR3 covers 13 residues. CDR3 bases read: TGTGCCAGCAGCCGGGGACAAAACTCCGACTACACC. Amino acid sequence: CASSRGQNSDYT. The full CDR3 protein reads CASSRGQNSDYTF.

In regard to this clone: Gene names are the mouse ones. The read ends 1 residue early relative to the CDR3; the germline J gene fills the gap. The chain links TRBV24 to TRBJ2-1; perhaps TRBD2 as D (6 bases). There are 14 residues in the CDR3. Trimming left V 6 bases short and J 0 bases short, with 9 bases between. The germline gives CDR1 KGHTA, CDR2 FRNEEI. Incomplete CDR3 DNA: TGTGCCAGCAGGGGGGGACTTAACTATGCTGAGCAGTTC. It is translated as CASRGGLNYAEQF. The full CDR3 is CASRGGLNYAEQFF.